The 4 T cell receptor beta chains listed next were all sequenced from one sample in a study of T cells in Graves' hyperthyroidism and ophthalmopathy. RNA transcripts were the template for amplifying TCR beta CDR3 regions. HTBI primers were the set used in a first-round RT-PCR of the TCR CDR3. TCRdb processed the multiplex PCR reads anew with MiXCR; each CDR3 protein has one entry. The top ten clones hold roughly 16% of a sample with 600,000 to 750,000 distinct CDR3 sequences, 15% to 20% of them seen once. Material for sequencing was blood. These receptors were taken from a man aged 50-59 years with Graves' hyperthyroidism.

This clonotype appeared many times. CDR3 amino acids: CASSQGGTGELFF. The CDR3 bases are TGTGCCAGCAGCCAGGGCGGCACCGGGGAGCTGTTTTTT. The chain joins TRBV3-1 to TRBJ2-2, with D unclear. The V end was cut by 3 bases, the J end by 4 bases, with 6 bases between. The germline gives CDR1 LGHDT, CDR2 YNNKEL (reference sequence). The CDR3 totals 13 residues.

The V gene is TRBV30, the J gene TRBJ2-5; a possible D gene is TRBD1 (6 bases). The CDR3 runs 13 residues. V was trimmed by 4 bases and J by 5 bases, leaving 14 bases between them. Germline lookup yields CDR1 GTSNPN and CDR2 SVGIG (reference sequence). The CDR3 reads CAWNEGGGETQYF. In DNA, the CDR3 is TGTGCCTGGAATGAAGGGGGTGGGGAGACCCAGTACTTC.

In this sample, this clonotype turned up many times. The chain couples TRBV7-2 to TRBJ2-3; the match to TRBD1 covers 9 bases. CDR1 and CDR2 from the germline V gene are SGHTA and FQGNSA. After removal of 5 bases from V and 4 bases from J, the junction contained 4 bases not matched to a gene. CDR3 size: 14 residues. The CDR3 loop is CASSPTGGPDTQYF. The DNA of the CDR3 is TGTGCCAGCAGCCCTACAGGGGGCCCAGATACGCAGTATTTT. The entire variable domain, with the rest obtained from reference TRBV7-2 and TRBJ2-3, is as follows: GAGVSQSPSNKVTEKGKDVELRCDPISGHTALYWYRQSLGQGLEFLIYFQGNSAPDKSGLPSDRFSAERTGGSVSTLTIQRTQQEDSAVYLCASSPTGGPDTQYFGPGTRLTVL.

This clonotype appeared many times. This sequence joins TRBV27 and TRBJ2-1; 7 bases map to TRBD2. The CDR3 loop spans 15 amino acids. Germline CDR1 reads MNHEY; CDR2 reads SMNVEV (reference sequence). The V and J ends lost 4 bases and 0 bases, in that order; junction bases with no gene match: 3. The CDR3 reads CASSWERDSYNEQFF. The DNA of the CDR3 is TGTGCCAGCAGTTGGGAGCGGGACTCCTACAATGAGCAGTTCTTC.